The clone carrying this T cell receptor beta chain came up many times. Its antigen is currently unknown. From RNA transcripts, TCR beta CDR3 regions were amplified. TCR CDR3 underwent first-round RT-PCR with the HTBI primer set. Via MiXCR, TCRdb re-called the multiplex PCR reads, giving one row per CDR3 protein. The sample lists nearly 600,000 distinct CDR3 sequences, over 12% occurring once. The data are from a study of T cells in Graves' hyperthyroidism and ophthalmopathy. Overall study results and limits: Appearing also in blood were most of the thyroid clonotypes expanded above 0.001.

PBMCs came from about 10 ml fresh peripheral blood. V was clipped by 5 bases and J by 1 base, with 5 bases between them. This CDR3 has 12 amino acids. CDR1 and CDR2 from the germline V gene are SNHLY and FYNNEI. The clonotype was recovered from a woman in her late teens or twenties with Graves' ophthalmopathy. Sequenced: blood. V usage is TRBV2 and J usage is TRBJ1-1; D unresolved. CDR3 residues: CASSRPNTEAFF. CDR3 DNA sequence: TGTGCCAGCAGTCGCCCGAACACTGAAGCTTTCTTT. The whole variable domain, remainder taken from reference TRBV2 and TRBJ1-1, is EPEVTQTPSHQVTQMGQEVILRCVPISNHLYFYWYRQILGQKVEFLVSFYNNEISEKSEIFDDQFSVERPDGSNFTLKIRSTKLEDSAMYFCASSRPNTEAFFGQGTRLTVV.